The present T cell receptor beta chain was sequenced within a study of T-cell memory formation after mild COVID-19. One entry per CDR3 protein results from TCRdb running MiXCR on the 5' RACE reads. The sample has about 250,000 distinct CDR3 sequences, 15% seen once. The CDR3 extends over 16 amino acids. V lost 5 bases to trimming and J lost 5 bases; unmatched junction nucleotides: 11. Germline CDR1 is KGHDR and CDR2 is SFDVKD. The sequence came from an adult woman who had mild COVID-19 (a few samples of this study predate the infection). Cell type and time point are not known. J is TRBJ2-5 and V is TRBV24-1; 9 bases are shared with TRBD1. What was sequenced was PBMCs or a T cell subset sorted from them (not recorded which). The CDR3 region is CATSAPDRGGMETQYF. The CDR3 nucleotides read TGTGCCACCAGTGCTCCGGACAGGGGCGGTATGGAGACCCAGTACTTC.